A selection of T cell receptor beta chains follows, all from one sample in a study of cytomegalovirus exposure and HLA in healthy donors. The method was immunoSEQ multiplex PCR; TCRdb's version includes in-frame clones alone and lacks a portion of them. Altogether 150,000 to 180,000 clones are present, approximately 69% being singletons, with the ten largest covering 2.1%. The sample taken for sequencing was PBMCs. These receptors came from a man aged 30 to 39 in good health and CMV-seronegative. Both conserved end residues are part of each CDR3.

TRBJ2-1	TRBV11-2	CASSSTSGGLRGNEQFF
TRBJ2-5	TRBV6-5	CASSWGDGTQYF
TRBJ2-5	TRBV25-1	CASSEQDSPGSTQYF
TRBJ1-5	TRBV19	CASSKTVSQPQHF
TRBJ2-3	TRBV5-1	CASSASGPSTDTQYF
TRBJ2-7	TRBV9	CASSQATGIYEQYF
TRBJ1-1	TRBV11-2	CASSYGGTVTEAFF
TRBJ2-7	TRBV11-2	CASSLGQTYEQYF
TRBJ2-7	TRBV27	CASRQQGSAYEQYF
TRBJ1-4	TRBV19	CASSGQGDEKLFF
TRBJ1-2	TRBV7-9	CASSWTVNYGYTF
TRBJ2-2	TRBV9	CASSPQGPGELFF
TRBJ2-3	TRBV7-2	CASSAPGAQYF
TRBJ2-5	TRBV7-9	CASSPPPRLAGALRETQYF
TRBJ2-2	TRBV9	CASSVVSGTVYTGELFF
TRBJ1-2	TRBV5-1	CASSFQPATLNYGYTF
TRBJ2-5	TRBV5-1	CASSWNRGETQYF
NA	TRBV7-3	CASSPSGGPSAEQYF
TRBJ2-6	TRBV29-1	CSVQTGLANVLTF
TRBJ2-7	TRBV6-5	CASSYSRGDSYEQYF
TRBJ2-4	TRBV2	CASSEWGDAKNIQYF
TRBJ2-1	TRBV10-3	CAISASGGSFNEQFF
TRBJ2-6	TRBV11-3	CASSLQGANVLTF
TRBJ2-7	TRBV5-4	CASSSRTSSYEQYF
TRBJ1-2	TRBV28	CASSTPLTGGYGYTF
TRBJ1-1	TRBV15	CATSRQGGTEAFF
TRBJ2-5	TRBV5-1	CASRLGIGQAANQAQYF